This passage covers 5 T cell receptor beta chains from one sample sequenced in a study of T cell repertoires in cytomegalovirus infection. Which antigens these TCRs recognize remains unknown. TCRdb redid the calling of the reads with MiXCR, one entry per CDR3 protein. The sample gives some 920,000 distinct CDR3 sequences, 25% to 40% of which show up once; over 10% is in the top ten. The sequencing used cultured CD8+ T cells from PBMCs, collected from culture after CMV antigen stimulation. The receptors derive from a human donor in good health (CMV status not recorded). Some clones in this sample may be carry-over from other donors' samples.

The chain links TRBV27 to TRBJ2-3; no clear D gene. The CDR3 contains 16 residues. V lost 3 bases and J 1 base, leaving 14 bases between the germline ends. Germline V gives CDR1 MNHEY, CDR2 SMNVEV (reference sequence). The CDR3 here is CASSFGVGWGTDTQYF. CDR3 nucleotide sequence: TGTGCCAGCAGTTTCGGAGTGGGGTGGGGCACAGATACGCAGTATTTT.

V is TRBV4-1 and J is TRBJ1-4, with D hard to call. Looked up from germline, CDR1 is MGHRA and CDR2 is YSYEKL. This CDR3 contains 15 residues. V was trimmed by 5 bases and J by 3 bases, leaving 13 bases between them. This CDR3 reads CASSFRRGANEKLFF. The CDR3 DNA is TGCGCCAGCAGCTTCCGCCGAGGAGCTAATGAAAAACTGTTTTTT.

The chain combines TRBV7-8 with TRBJ2-1; maybe TRBD2 (5 bases). Trimming removed 1 base at V and 0 bases at J, with 13 bases between. CDR3 length equals 17 residues. Germline V gives CDR1 SGHVS, CDR2 FQNEAQ. The CDR3 loop reads CASSLVPWGDSYNEQFF. CDR3 DNA sequence: TGTGCCAGCAGCTTAGTCCCTTGGGGAGACTCCTACAATGAGCAGTTCTTC.

J is TRBJ2-7 and V is TRBV19; 7 bases are shared with TRBD1. With 4 bases clipped from V and 4 bases from J, the junction kept 10 bases outside the gene matches. The length of the CDR3 is 15 residues. The germline V gene has CDR1 LNHDA and CDR2 SQIVND (reference sequence). CDR3 nucleotide sequence: TGTGCCAGTAGTACAATAACCGGGACAGTATACGAGCAGTACTTC. As protein: CASSTITGTVYEQYF.

This chain joins TRBV7-8 and TRBJ2-7; D may be TRBD1 or TRBD2 (5 bases each). The CDR3 runs 13 residues. CDR1 and CDR2 from the germline V gene are SGHVS and FQNEAQ. The ends were cut back, 4 bases at V and 6 bases at J, with 13 bases in the middle. This chain's CDR3 is CASSSKQGPEQYV. CDR3 DNA: TGTGCCAGCAGCTCAAAGCAGGGACCCGAGCAGTACGTC.